This TCR beta chain came from a study of blood T cell repertoires in COVID-19. Study as a whole: From the United States, Italy and Spain came samples of acute and convalescent COVID-19. Sources were T cells, B-cell-depleted T cells, or PBMCs; the material itself was cDNA or gDNA.

Authors' analysis steps: Researchers report that nucleated cell counts were estimated from reference gene primer amplification. Sequencing used immunoSEQ multiplex PCR; TCRdb keeps in-frame clones, though not all of them. V, J and clone size derive from that table, while D and trimming were established from the DNA sequence. The profile shows just under 95,000 clones, approximately 80% of them singletons. This CDR3 is 14 amino acids long. Germline V gene data show CDR1 as SEHNR and CDR2 as FQNEAQ (reference sequence). With 1 base removed from V and 3 bases from J, the gap between germline ends came to 10 bases.

The source material was peripheral blood. V is TRBV7-9 and J is TRBJ2-7; D possibly corresponds to TRBD1 (5 bases). This sequence originates from a human donor in a cohort sampled during active COVID-19. CDR3 sequence: CASSLGQIGYEQYF. The CDR3 coding sequence is TGTGCCAGCAGCTTAGGACAGATAGGCTACGAGCAGTACTTC.